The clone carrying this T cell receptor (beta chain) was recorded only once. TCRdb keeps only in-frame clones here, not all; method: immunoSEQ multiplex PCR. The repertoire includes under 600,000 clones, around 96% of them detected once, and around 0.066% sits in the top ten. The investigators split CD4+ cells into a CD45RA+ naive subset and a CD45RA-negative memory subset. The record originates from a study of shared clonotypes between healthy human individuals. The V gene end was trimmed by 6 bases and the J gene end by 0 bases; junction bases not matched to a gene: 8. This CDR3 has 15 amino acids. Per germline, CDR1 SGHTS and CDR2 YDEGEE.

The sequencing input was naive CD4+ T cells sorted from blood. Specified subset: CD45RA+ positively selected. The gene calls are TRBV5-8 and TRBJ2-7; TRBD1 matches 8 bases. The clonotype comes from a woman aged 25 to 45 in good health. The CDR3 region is CASTLRQGPSYEQYF. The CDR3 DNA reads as TGTGCCAGCACCCTTCGACAGGGGCCCTCCTACGAGCAGTACTTC. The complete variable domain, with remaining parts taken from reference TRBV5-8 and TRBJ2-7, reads EAGVTQSPTHLIKTRGQQATLRCSPISGHTSVYWYQQALGLGLQFLLWYDEGEERNRGNFPPRFSGRQFPNYSSELNVNALELEDSALYLCASTLRQGPSYEQYFGPGTRLTVT.